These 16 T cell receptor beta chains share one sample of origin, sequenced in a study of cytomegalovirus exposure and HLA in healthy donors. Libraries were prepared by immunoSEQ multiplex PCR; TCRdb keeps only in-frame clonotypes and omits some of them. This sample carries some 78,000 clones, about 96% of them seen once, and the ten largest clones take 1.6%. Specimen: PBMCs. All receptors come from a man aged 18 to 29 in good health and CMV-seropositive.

As DNA, the CDR3 is TGTGCCAGCAGCGGAATGACAGGCGTTTATAGCAATCAGCCCCAGCATTTT. It encodes CASSGMTGVYSNQPQHF. The rearrangement uses TRBV7-8 and TRBJ1-5; TRBD1 might be the D (6 bases). Germline V gene lookup returns CDR1 SGHVS and CDR2 FQNEAQ. V was trimmed by 5 bases and J by 0 bases, leaving 17 bases between them. The CDR3 is 17 residues long.

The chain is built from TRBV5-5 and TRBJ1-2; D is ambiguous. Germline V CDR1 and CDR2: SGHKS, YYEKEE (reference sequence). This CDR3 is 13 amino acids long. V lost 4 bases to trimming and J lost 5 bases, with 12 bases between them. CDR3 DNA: TGTGCCAGCAGCCCGGACGGGGAGTATGGCTACACCTTC. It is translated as CASSPDGEYGYTF.

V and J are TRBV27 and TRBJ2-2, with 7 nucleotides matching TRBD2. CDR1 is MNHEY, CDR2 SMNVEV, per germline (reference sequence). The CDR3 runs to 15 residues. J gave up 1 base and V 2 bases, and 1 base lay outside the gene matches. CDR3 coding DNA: TGTGCCAGCAGTTTAGCTAGCGGGAACACCGGGGAGCTGTTTTTT. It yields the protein CASSLASGNTGELFF.

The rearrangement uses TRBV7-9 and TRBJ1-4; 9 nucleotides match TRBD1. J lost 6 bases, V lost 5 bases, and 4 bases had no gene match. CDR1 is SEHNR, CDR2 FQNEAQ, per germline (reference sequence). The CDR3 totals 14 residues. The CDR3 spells CASSQRTGDEKLFF. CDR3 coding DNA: TGTGCCAGCAGCCAGAGGACAGGGGATGAAAAACTGTTTTTT.

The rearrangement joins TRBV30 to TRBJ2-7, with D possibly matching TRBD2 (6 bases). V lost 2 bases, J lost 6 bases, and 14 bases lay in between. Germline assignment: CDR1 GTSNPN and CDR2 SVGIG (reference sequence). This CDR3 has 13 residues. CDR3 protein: CAWSLSGSGEQYF. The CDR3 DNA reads TGTGCCTGGAGTTTGTCCGGGAGCGGCGAGCAGTACTTC.

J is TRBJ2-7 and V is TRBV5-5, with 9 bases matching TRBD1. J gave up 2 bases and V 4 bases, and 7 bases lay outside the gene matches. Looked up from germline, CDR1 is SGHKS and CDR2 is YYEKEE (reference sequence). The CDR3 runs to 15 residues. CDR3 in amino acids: CASSGFGTGTYEQYF. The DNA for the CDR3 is TGTGCCAGCAGCGGATTCGGGACAGGGACCTACGAGCAGTACTTC.

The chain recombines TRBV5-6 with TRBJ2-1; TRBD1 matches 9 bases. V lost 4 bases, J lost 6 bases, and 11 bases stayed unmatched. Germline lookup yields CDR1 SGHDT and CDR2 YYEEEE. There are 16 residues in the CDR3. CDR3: CASSEETGGVFNEQFF. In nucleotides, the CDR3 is TGTGCCAGCAGCGAGGAAACAGGGGGCGTTTTCAATGAGCAGTTCTTC.

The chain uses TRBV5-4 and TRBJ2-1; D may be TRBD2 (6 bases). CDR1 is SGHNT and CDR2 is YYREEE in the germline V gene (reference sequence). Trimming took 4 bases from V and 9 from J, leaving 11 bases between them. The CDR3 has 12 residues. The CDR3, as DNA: TGTGCCAGCAGCGCTCTAGCGACTGAGCAGTTCTTC. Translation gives CASSALATEQFF.

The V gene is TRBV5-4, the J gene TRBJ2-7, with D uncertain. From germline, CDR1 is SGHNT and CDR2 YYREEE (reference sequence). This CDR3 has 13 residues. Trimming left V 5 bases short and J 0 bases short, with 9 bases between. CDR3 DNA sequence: TGTGCCAGCAGGTCTAGTTTCTCCTACGAGCAGTACTTC. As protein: CASRSSFSYEQYF.

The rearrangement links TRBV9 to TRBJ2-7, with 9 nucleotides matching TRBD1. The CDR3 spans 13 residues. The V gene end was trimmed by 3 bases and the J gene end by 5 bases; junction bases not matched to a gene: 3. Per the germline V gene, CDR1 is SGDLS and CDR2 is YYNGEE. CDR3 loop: CASSGTGGDEQYF. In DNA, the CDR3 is TGTGCCAGCAGCGGTACAGGGGGCGACGAGCAGTACTTC. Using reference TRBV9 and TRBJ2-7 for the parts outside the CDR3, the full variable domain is DSGVTQTPKHLITATGQRVTLRCSPRSGDLSVYWYQQSLDQGLQFLIQYYNGEERAKGNILERFSAQQFPDLHSELNLSSLELGDSALYFCASSGTGGDEQYFGPGTRLTVT.

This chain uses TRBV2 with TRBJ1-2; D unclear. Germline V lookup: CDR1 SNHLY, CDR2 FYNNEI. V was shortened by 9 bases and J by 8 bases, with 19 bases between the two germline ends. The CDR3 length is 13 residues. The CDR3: CASKHPDFRGYTF. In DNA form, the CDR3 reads TGTGCCAGTAAACATCCGGACTTCCGGGGCTACACCTTC. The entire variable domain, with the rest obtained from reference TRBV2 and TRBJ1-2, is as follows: EPEVTQTPSHQVTQMGQEVILRCVPISNHLYFYWYRQILGQKVEFLVSFYNNEISEKSEIFDDQFSVERPDGSNFTLKIRSTKLEDSAMYFCASKHPDFRGYTFGSGTRLTVV.

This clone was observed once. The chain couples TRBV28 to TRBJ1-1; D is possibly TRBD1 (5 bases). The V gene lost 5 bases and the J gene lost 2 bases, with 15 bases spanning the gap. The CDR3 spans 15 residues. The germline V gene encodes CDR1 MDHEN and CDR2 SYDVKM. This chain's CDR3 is CASSPGGIVNTEAFF. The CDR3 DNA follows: TGTGCCAGCAGTCCGGGGGGGATCGTTAACACTGAAGCTTTCTTT.

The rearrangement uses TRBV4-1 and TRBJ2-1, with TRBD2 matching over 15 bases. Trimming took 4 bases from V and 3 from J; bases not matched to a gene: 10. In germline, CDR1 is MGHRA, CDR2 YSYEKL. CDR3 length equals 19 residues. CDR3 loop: CASSRVGLAGGQVYNEQFF. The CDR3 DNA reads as TGCGCCAGCAGCCGAGTCGGACTAGCGGGAGGGCAAGTCTACAATGAGCAGTTCTTC.

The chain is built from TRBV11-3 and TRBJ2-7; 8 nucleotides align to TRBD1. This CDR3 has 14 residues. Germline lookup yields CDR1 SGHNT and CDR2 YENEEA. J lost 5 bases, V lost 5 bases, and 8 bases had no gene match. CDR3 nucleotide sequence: TGTGCCAGCAGCCCAGGGACAGGCGTCGACGAGCAGTACTTC. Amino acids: CASSPGTGVDEQYF.

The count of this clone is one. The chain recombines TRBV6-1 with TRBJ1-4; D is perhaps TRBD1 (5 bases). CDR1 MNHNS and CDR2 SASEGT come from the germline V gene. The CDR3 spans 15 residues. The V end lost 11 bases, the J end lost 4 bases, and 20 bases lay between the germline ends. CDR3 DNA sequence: TGTGCCGCTACCCAAGCGGGGCGGCTTAATGAAAAACTGTTTTTT. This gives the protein CAATQAGRLNEKLFF.

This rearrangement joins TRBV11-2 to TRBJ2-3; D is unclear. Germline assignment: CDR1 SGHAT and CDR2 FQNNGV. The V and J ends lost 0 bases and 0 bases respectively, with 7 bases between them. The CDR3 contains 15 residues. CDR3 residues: CASSLDTGSTDTQYF. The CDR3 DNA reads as TGTGCCAGCAGCTTAGACACCGGTAGCACAGATACGCAGTATTTT.